This TCR beta chain was identified during a study of cytomegalovirus exposure and HLA in healthy donors. 60 Vbeta and 13 Jbeta primers were used in PCR. Profiled with immunoSEQ multiplex PCR; TCRdb holds only in-frame clones, not every one. The repertoire holds 200,000 to 250,000 clones, with about 85% as singletons. The V and J ends lost 2 bases and 5 bases, in that order; junction bases with no gene match: 4. Germline V gene lookup returns CDR1 KGHSH and CDR2 LQKENI. This CDR3 is 15 amino acids long. This TCR came from a human donor in good health. The chain is built from TRBV18 and TRBJ2-3, with 10 bases fitting TRBD1. The sample comprised PBMCs. Here the CDR3 reads CASSPRDRGKDTQYF. CDR3 in DNA: TGTGCCAGCTCACCAAGGGACAGGGGTAAAGATACGCAGTATTTT.